This T cell receptor (beta chain) was sequenced in a study of T-cell reconstitution after alpha-beta-depleted transplantation in children. Overall study findings and caveats: Some patients' high day-60 TCRbeta diversity was attributed to recipient cells surviving conditioning. By about two months after transplant, alpha-beta T cells reportedly arose from several hundred graft clones that had expanded. One year post-transplant, T-cell counts and diversity were largely derived from T cells produced anew.

Using unique molecular identifiers, the investigators prepared the TCRbeta library. TCRdb reprocessed the PCR reads via MiXCR and lists one record per CDR3 protein. Here the sample spans 200,000 to 250,000 distinct CDR3 sequences, about a tenth being singletons. This clonotype was recorded at least ten times. What it binds is unknown. The source material was PBMCs, sampled before TCRalphabeta/CD19-depleted stem cell transplant. The TCR sequence derives from a child younger than two with acute myeloid leukemia, due to receive a stem cell transplant.

Here the CDR3 DNA reads TGTGCCAGCTCATCGGGGGGGGAAAGTAAGCCCCAGCATTTT. Encoded protein: CASSSGGESKPQHF. The chain has TRBV18 and TRBJ1-5; TRBD1 is a possible D gene (5 bases). V lost 5 bases to trimming and J lost 8 bases, with 16 bases between them. This CDR3 has 14 amino acids. The germline gives CDR1 KGHSH, CDR2 LQKENI.